These T cell receptor beta chains were read from a single sample in a study of blood T cell repertoires in COVID-19. Here immunoSEQ multiplex PCR was the method, and the copy in TCRdb shows in-frame clones only, minus some. The profile shows 200,000 to 250,000 clones, about 85% of them singletons. The specimen was peripheral blood. The receptors derive from a man between 70 and 80 years old with acute or convalescent COVID-19. Each CDR3 is given with its conserved first and last residue.

V: TRBV5-5; CDR3: CASRWVTSGSTDTQYF
V: TRBV2; CDR3: CASKRNSGIMTDTQYF
V: TRBV2; CDR3: CASRESLGLAGGKEQFF
V: TRBV7-8; CDR3: CASSLDGSTADTQYF
V: TRBV29-1; CDR3: CSVGGGAGFSYEQYF
V: TRBV6-5; CDR3: CASSYSTDSNTEAFF
V: TRBV29-1; CDR3: CSVRTGNTGELFF
V: TRBV7-3; CDR3: CASSSGQTNEQFF
V: TRBV7-2; CDR3: CASSSDMNTGELFF
V: TRBV6-5; CDR3: CASSYAPGLAGGPQYF
V: TRBV7-2; CDR3: CASSLSGGSYGYTF
V: TRBV27; CDR3: CASSGAGVPSYNEQFF
V: TRBV5-1; CDR3: CASSLTTRTSGSAGELFF
V: TRBV25-1; CDR3: CASSESGRGGIDEQYF
V: TRBV27; CDR3: CASSLGVKAGVPYEQYF